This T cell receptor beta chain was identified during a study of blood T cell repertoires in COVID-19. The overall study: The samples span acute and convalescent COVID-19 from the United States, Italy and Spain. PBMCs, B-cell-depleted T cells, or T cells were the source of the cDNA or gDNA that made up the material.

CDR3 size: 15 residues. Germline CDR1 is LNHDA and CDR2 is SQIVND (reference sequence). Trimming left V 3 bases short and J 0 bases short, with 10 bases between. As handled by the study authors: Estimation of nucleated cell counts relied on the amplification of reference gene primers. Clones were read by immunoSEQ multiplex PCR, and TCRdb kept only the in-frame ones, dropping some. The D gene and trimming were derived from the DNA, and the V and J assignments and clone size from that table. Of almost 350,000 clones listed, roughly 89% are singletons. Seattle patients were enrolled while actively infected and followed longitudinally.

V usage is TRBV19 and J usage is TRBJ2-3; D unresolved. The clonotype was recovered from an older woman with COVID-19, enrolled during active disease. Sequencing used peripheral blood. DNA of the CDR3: TGTGCCAGTAGTATCAGTGGGCTGAGCACAGATACGCAGTATTTT. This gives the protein CASSISGLSTDTQYF.